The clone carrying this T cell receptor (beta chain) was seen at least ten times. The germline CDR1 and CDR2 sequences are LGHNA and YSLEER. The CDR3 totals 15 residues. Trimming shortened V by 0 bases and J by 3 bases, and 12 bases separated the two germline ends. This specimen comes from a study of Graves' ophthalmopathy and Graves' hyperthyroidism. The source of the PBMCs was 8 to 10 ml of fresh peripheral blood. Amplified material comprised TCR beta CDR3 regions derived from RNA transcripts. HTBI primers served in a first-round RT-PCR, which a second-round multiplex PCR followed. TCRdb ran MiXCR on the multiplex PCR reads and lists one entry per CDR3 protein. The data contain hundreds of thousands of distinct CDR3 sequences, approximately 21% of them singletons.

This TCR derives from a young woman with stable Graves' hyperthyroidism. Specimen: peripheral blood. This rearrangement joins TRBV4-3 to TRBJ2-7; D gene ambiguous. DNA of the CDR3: TGCGCCAGCAGCCAAGATTGGAGTAGCAGCTACGAGCAGTACTTC. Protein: CASSQDWSSSYEQYF.